This T cell receptor (beta chain) was obtained from a study of T cell repertoires in cytomegalovirus infection. The V gene's germline CDR1 is LGHDT and CDR2 YNNKEL (reference sequence). V lost 0 bases and J 8 bases, leaving 16 bases between the germline ends. The CDR3 runs 16 residues. TCRdb analysed the reads with MiXCR anew, one entry per CDR3 protein. The profile shows 400,000 to 550,000 distinct CDR3 sequences, approximately 10% of them singletons. This TCR derives from a human donor in good health (CMV status not recorded). Some clones in this sample may be carry-over from other donors' samples. Sequencing was performed on PBMCs. The chain recombines TRBV3-1 with TRBJ1-4; no clear D gene. CDR3 in amino acids: CASSQERISLGEKLFF. The CDR3 DNA reads TGTGCCAGCAGCCAAGAGAGGATCTCACTTGGAGAAAAACTGTTTTTT.